This T cell receptor (beta chain) was sequenced for a study of T cell responses to AZD1222 COVID-19 vaccine. Sequencing used immunoSEQ multiplex PCR; TCRdb keeps in-frame clones, though not all of them. This repertoire shows tens of thousands of clones, under 95% found once; its top ten account for approximately 3%. The CDR3 adds up to 12 amino acids, both ends counted. Germline V gene sequence: CDR1 MNHEY, CDR2 SVGAGI. On this clone: Since no conserved phenylalanine or tryptophan closes the CDR3, a read error is the likely cause. It is unclear where the CDR3 begins or ends on the DNA, so no DNA is shown, and the CDR3 is as TCRdb lists it.

This TCR derives from an adult in good health. The source was peripheral blood, collected on day 0 of AZD1222 vaccination. J is TRBJ2-7 and V is TRBV6-5; the D call in the table, TRBD1, was not verified against the DNA. CDR3 in amino acids: CASSQGQYGGLR.